Here is one TCR beta chain with its context. Its antigen is unidentified. Trimming stripped 0 bases from V and 7 bases from J, with 16 bases between. Germline V lookup: CDR1 SGDLS, CDR2 YYNGEE. The CDR3 is made up of 15 amino acids. This sample was taken from a study of CD8 T cells in ankylosing spondylitis. General study results and limits: Among TCR beta sequences, a motif of roughly 8 highly homologous variants appeared characteristic of ankylosing spondylitis blood. The study looked at matched synovial fluid samples from ankylosing spondylitis patients. Disease-linked clones were reported to be significantly enriched there. Disease-linked clones bore a CD8+ phenotype, appearing relatively rarely in peripheral blood.

Generation of TCR beta libraries employed quantitative 5'-RACE incorporating molecular barcodes. TCRdb processed the 5' RACE reads anew with MiXCR; each CDR3 protein has one entry. The top ten clones hold roughly a sixth of a sample with 300,000 to 400,000 distinct CDR3 sequences, about 22% of them seen once. The sequence came from a male donor with ankylosing spondylitis. Source material: blood, either unsorted or a sorted T cell fraction (not recorded which). The gene calls are TRBV9 and TRBJ1-2, with D perhaps TRBD1 (5 bases). CDR3 nucleotide sequence: TGTGCCAGCAGCGTAGAACGGGGGACCGGGTTTGGCTACACCTTC. Amino acid sequence: CASSVERGTGFGYTF.